A single sample is the source of the 20 T cell receptor beta chains below, sequenced in a study of human T cells and chemical hapten exposure. Each CDR3 protein is one row after TCRdb ran MiXCR on the RACE reads. The sample includes about 82,000 distinct CDR3 sequences, over 10% of them seen just once. Time point in this sample: patch test 3, about 24 weeks after DPC sensitization. The treatment was: therapeutic diphenylcyclopropenone sensitization with weekly scalp DPC. Specimen: whole blood, collected in connection with sensitization to the hapten diphenylcyclopropenone (DPC). These TCRs come from a woman between 45 and 60 years old with alopecia areata. Some clones in this sample may be carry-over from other donors' samples.

The rearrangement links TRBV7-2 to TRBJ2-7; weak D call: TRBD2 (6 bases). The CDR3 loop spans 16 amino acids. The ends were cut back, 1 base at V and 7 bases at J, with 20 bases in the middle. CDR1 SGHTA and CDR2 FQGNSA come from the germline V gene. Here the CDR3 reads CASSLGGLSTAREQYF. The CDR3 DNA sequence: TGTGCCAGCAGCTTAGGGGGACTTAGCACGGCTCGGGAGCAGTACTTC.

The J gene is TRBJ2-7, the V gene TRBV29-1; D unclear. V was trimmed by 0 bases and J by 3 bases, leaving 15 bases between them. CDR1 and CDR2 (germline): SQVTM, ANQGSEA. This CDR3 comprises 15 residues. In DNA, the CDR3 is TGCAGCGTTGAAGATCAGCGTCAGCAGAACTACGAGCAGTACTTC. It is translated as CSVEDQRQQNYEQYF.

This clonotype showed up many times. The rearrangement uses TRBV29-1 and TRBJ2-2; D may be TRBD2 (6 bases). V was cut by 2 bases and J by 8 bases, with 12 bases left in between. The CDR3 has 13 residues. Germline V gene sequence: CDR1 SQVTM, CDR2 ANQGSEA. CDR3: CSVESLATGELFF. DNA of the CDR3: TGCAGCGTTGAAAGTCTAGCGACGGGGGAGCTGTTTTTT.

This chain joins TRBV12-3 or TRBV12-4 and TRBJ2-1; D possibly corresponds to TRBD1 (5 bases). The CDR3 is made up of 15 amino acids. The germline V and J ends were trimmed by 7 bases and 3 bases, with 16 bases remaining between them. This CDR3 is CASTQGQILYNEQFF. DNA for the CDR3: TGTGCCAGCACCCAGGGTCAGATACTCTACAATGAGCAGTTCTTC.

This chain connects TRBV5-1 to TRBJ2-7; 8 positions agree with TRBD1. This CDR3 spans 18 amino acids. J gave up 0 bases and V 0 bases, and 11 bases lay outside the gene matches. Germline loops: CDR1 SGHRS, CDR2 YFSETQ. The CDR3 nucleotides are TGCGCCAGCAGCTTGGTGCGGACAGGGTCCTGGGACTCCTACGAGCAGTACTTC. Amino acid sequence: CASSLVRTGSWDSYEQYF.

This clonotype was found a few times. This rearrangement joins TRBV28 to TRBJ2-7; D gene unclear. CDR3 length: 12 amino acids. CDR1 is MDHEN, CDR2 SYDVKM, per germline. The V and J ends lost 2 bases and 6 bases respectively, with 8 bases between them. CDR3 DNA: TGTGCCAGCAGTTTACTGGCGCTCGAGCAGTACTTC. Encoded protein: CASSLLALEQYF.

This chain links TRBV7-9 with TRBJ2-7; 14 nucleotides align to TRBD2. V lost 5 bases, J lost 4 bases, and 4 bases stayed unmatched. Per germline, CDR1 SEHNR and CDR2 FQNEAQ (reference sequence). CDR3 length: 15 residues. CDR3 loop: CASSGTSGSPYEQYF. CDR3 bases: TGTGCCAGCAGCGGGACTAGCGGGAGTCCTTACGAGCAGTACTTC.

This clonotype was seen many times. The V call is TRBV7-9, the J call TRBJ2-5, with 8 bases identical to TRBD2. This CDR3 has 15 amino acids. Germline loops: CDR1 SEHNR, CDR2 FQNEAQ (reference sequence). With 4 bases clipped from V and 2 bases from J, the junction kept 6 bases outside the gene matches. Written as DNA, the CDR3 is TGTGCCAGCAGCTCACTAGCGGACCCACAAGAGACCCAGTACTTC. This codes for CASSSLADPQETQYF.

This clonotype came up many times. This sequence joins TRBV7-9 and TRBJ2-5; D is unresolved. Germline assignment: CDR1 SEHNR and CDR2 FQNEAQ (reference sequence). Trimming removed 4 bases at V and 2 bases at J, with 2 bases between. The CDR3 is 11 residues long. The DNA for the CDR3 is TGTGCCAGCAGCTCGCAAGAGACCCAGTACTTC. It encodes CASSSQETQYF.

At least ten counts were recorded for this clonotype. V usage is TRBV20-1 and J usage is TRBJ2-7, with 8 nucleotides matching TRBD2. Germline-derived CDR1 and CDR2 are DFQATT and SNEGSKA (reference sequence). The trim removed 5 bases at V and 7 bases at J, leaving 10 bases unmatched. The CDR3 is 13 residues long. Written as DNA, the CDR3 is TGCAGTGCTGTTAGCGGGAAGTCGGGTGAGCAGTACTTC. This encodes CSAVSGKSGEQYF.

This clonotype has a handful of counts. The chain has TRBV9 and TRBJ2-7, with D uncertain. In germline, CDR1 is SGDLS, CDR2 YYNGEE. V was cut by 3 bases and J by 6 bases, with 13 bases left in between. The CDR3 has 13 residues. CDR3 sequence: CASSASFGREQYF. In nucleotides, the CDR3 is TGTGCCAGCAGCGCCTCCTTTGGGCGCGAGCAGTACTTC.

Of note for this clonotype: A much more abundant neighbour one base away suggests this may be a read error. The genes are TRBV7-6 and TRBJ1-1, with TRBD1 matching 11 bases. CDR1 and CDR2 from the germline V gene are SGHVS and FNYEAQ. With V trimmed by 1 base and J by 11 bases, 15 bases remained unmatched. The CDR3 has 17 amino acids. The CDR3 region is CASSLVPGQGASSYAFF. The DNA for the CDR3 is TGTGCCAGCAGCTTAGTCCCCGGACAGGGGGCTTCGTCGTATGCTTTCTTT.

This clonotype was counted many times. This sequence joins TRBV18 and TRBJ2-7; D not certain. The CDR3 is made up of 12 amino acids. V lost 2 bases and J lost 3, with 5 bases in between. The germline V gene encodes CDR1 KGHSH and CDR2 LQKENI. As DNA, the CDR3 is TGTGCCAGCTCACCAAACGACTACGAGCAGTACTTC. Translation gives CASSPNDYEQYF.

This clonotype has at least ten counts. The chain employs TRBV7-8 and TRBJ2-1, with 16 bases fitting TRBD2. The junction had 15 bases not matched to a gene; V was cut back by 5 bases and J by 8 bases. CDR1 and CDR2 (germline): SGHVS, FQNEAQ. There are 19 residues in the CDR3. The CDR3 here is CASSPYSGTSGRVLYEQFF. The CDR3 region has the DNA TGTGCCAGCAGCCCCTACTCCGGGACTAGCGGGAGGGTTTTGTATGAGCAGTTCTTC.

In its sample, this clonotype was seen a few times. The rearrangement links TRBV6-6 to TRBJ2-6; D unclear. Trimming left V 1 base short and J 2 bases short, with 9 bases between. CDR3 length: 16 amino acids. Germline CDR1 MNHNY, CDR2 SVGAGI (reference sequence). CDR3 in DNA: TGTGCCAGCAGTTACTGGGCCGGTGCTGGGGCCAACGTCCTGACTTTC. The encoded protein is CASSYWAGAGANVLTF.

This clonotype turned up a few times. CDR3 coding DNA: TGCGCCAGCAGCCAAGTCCGAGGGAACACTGAAGCTTTCTTT. Amino acids: CASSQVRGNTEAFF. This rearrangement joins TRBV4-1 to TRBJ1-1; no definite D call. Germline lookup yields CDR1 MGHRA and CDR2 YSYEKL. This CDR3 has 14 residues. The germline V and J ends were trimmed by 1 base and 1 base, with 7 bases remaining between them.

In its sample, this clonotype was seen a few times. This sequence joins TRBV18 and TRBJ2-7; maybe TRBD1 (6 bases). CDR3 size: 15 residues. The germline V gene encodes CDR1 KGHSH and CDR2 LQKENI. V lost 5 bases to trimming and J lost 3 bases, with 17 bases between them. CDR3 nucleotide sequence: TGTGCCAGCTCAGCAGGGGCAGGACTTAGCTACGAGCAGTACTTC. Residues: CASSAGAGLSYEQYF.

The rearrangement joins TRBV18 to TRBJ1-1, with D uncertain. Trimming took 6 bases from V and 3 from J, leaving 14 bases between them. The CDR3 is made up of 14 amino acids. Germline lookup yields CDR1 KGHSH and CDR2 LQKENI. The CDR3 nucleotides are TGTGCCAGCTCCCAAGGAAACCGGGACACTGAAGCTTTCTTT. It encodes CASSQGNRDTEAFF.

At least ten counts were recorded for this clonotype. The chain uses TRBV7-9 and TRBJ1-2; tentatively, D is TRBD1 (6 bases). The CDR3 spans 16 residues. Germline assignment: CDR1 SEHNR and CDR2 FQNEAQ (reference sequence). V was clipped by 0 bases and J by 6 bases, with 17 bases between them. The CDR3 is CASSLAGEGGRHGYTF. CDR3 nucleotide sequence: TGTGCCAGCAGCTTAGCGGGGGAAGGGGGTAGGCATGGCTACACCTTC.

CDR3 sequence reads: CASSLDHTGTGSYNEQFF. The CDR3 DNA reads TGTGCCAGCAGCTTAGATCACACCGGGACAGGGTCCTACAATGAGCAGTTCTTC. The genes are TRBV11-2 and TRBJ2-1, with 9 bases matching TRBD1. Trimming removed 0 bases from V and 1 base from J; junction bases left unmatched: 7. This CDR3 comprises 18 residues. CDR1 SGHAT and CDR2 FQNNGV come from the germline V gene.